This passage covers 28 T cell receptor beta chains from one sample sequenced in a study of blood T cell repertoires in COVID-19. The method was immunoSEQ multiplex PCR; TCRdb's version includes in-frame clones alone and lacks a portion of them. The sample includes roughly 50,000 clones, 80% to 90% of them seen just once. Sequenced input: peripheral blood. Every receptor here comes from a man aged 65 to 85 with acute or convalescent COVID-19.

This chain links TRBV2 with TRBJ2-7, with D perhaps matching TRBD1 (6 bases). This CDR3 has 14 residues. The germline V gene encodes CDR1 SNHLY and CDR2 FYNNEI. Trimming took off 6 bases at V and 1 base at J, with 13 bases between the two ends. For the CDR3, the DNA is TGTGCCAGCAGCGGACAGTTCCCTTCCTACGAGCAGTACTTC. It encodes CASSGQFPSYEQYF.

The V gene is TRBV6-5, the J gene TRBJ2-5; 10 positions agree with TRBD1. V shed 10 bases and J 4 bases; nucleotides not matched to a gene: 9. CDR1 is MNHEY and CDR2 is SVGAGI in the germline V gene. The CDR3 length is 14 residues. CDR3 in amino acids: CATSGTGVGETQYF. The CDR3 coding sequence is TGTGCCACCTCCGGGACAGGGGTTGGAGAGACCCAGTACTTC.

This sequence joins TRBV18 and TRBJ2-2; possible D gene TRBD1, 6 bases. With 3 bases removed from V and 3 bases from J, the gap between germline ends came to 8 bases. CDR1 and CDR2 from the germline V gene are KGHSH and LQKENI. This CDR3 is built from 14 residues. CDR3 protein: CASSPRTDTGELFF. The CDR3 DNA is TGTGCCAGCTCACCCCGGACAGACACCGGGGAGCTGTTTTTT.

This chain uses TRBV6-5 with TRBJ1-1, with 11 bases lining up with TRBD1. The V gene end was trimmed by 5 bases and the J gene end by 6 bases; junction bases not matched to a gene: 5. In germline, CDR1 is MNHEY, CDR2 SVGAGI. The CDR3 is made up of 14 amino acids. CDR3 bases: TGTGCCAGCAGTCCGGCGGACAGGGGGCCTGAAGCTTTCTTT. The encoded protein is CASSPADRGPEAFF.

The chain joins TRBV30 to TRBJ2-1; tentatively, D is TRBD2 (5 bases). Germline CDR1 and CDR2: GTSNPN and SVGIG (reference sequence). V was shortened by 5 bases and J by 1 base, with 12 bases between the two germline ends. The CDR3 totals 14 residues. The CDR3 region is CAWGNGGSYNEQFF. The CDR3 DNA follows: TGTGCCTGGGGTAATGGCGGGTCCTACAATGAGCAGTTCTTC.

This clone was recorded a few times. This rearrangement joins TRBV7-2 to TRBJ2-5, with D possibly being TRBD2 (6 bases). In germline, CDR1 is SGHTA, CDR2 FQGNSA. There are 11 residues in the CDR3. Trimming took off 6 bases at V and 5 bases at J, with 7 bases between the two ends. CDR3 nucleotides: TGTGCCAGCAGGAGCGGGGAGACCCAGTACTTC. Translating it yields CASRSGETQYF.

V is TRBV5-1 and J is TRBJ1-2; D is undetermined. CDR1 is SGHRS, CDR2 YFSETQ, per germline. Trimming took 4 bases from V and 7 from J, leaving 20 bases between them. The CDR3 sequence is 15 residues long. CDR3 DNA: TGCGCCAGCAGCCCGGAGGGTATGGGGTTAGGTGGCTACACCTTC. Its protein product is CASSPEGMGLGGYTF. The variable domain in full, with the rest retrieved from reference TRBV5-1 and TRBJ1-2, is KAGVTQTPRYLIKTRGQQVTLSCSPISGHRSVSWYQQTPGQGLQFLFEYFSETQRNKGNFPGRFSGRQFSNSRSEMNVSTLELGDSALYLCASSPEGMGLGGYTFGSGTRLTVV.

The chain links TRBV6-4 to TRBJ1-2, with 8 bases lining up with TRBD1. The CDR3 runs to 13 residues. Germline assignment: CDR1 MRHNA and CDR2 SNTAGT. With V trimmed by 5 bases and J by 6 bases, 5 bases remained unmatched. CDR3: CASSPQGGNGYTF. CDR3 DNA: TGTGCCAGCAGTCCACAGGGGGGAAATGGCTACACCTTC.

This chain links TRBV27 with TRBJ1-2; D may be TRBD1 (5 bases). Trimming pared 5 bases from V and 4 bases from J, leaving 17 bases between. CDR1 MNHEY and CDR2 SMNVEV come from the germline V gene (reference sequence). The CDR3 has 15 residues. The CDR3 bases are TGTGCCAGCAGTCCCCGGGACTATACTAGCTATGGCTACACCTTC. Its protein product is CASSPRDYTSYGYTF.

The chain joins TRBV7-2 to TRBJ2-3; 7 bases map to TRBD2. This CDR3 comprises 16 residues. Germline CDR1 and CDR2: SGHTA and FQGNSA. J lost 1 base, V lost 4 bases, and 8 bases had no gene match. For the CDR3, the DNA is TGTGCCAGCAGCTCACAACTAGCGAAAGGCACAGATACGCAGTATTTT. Its translation is CASSSQLAKGTDTQYF.

The chain combines TRBV6-6 with TRBJ2-2; 8 bases fit TRBD1. CDR3 length: 14 amino acids. CDR1 and CDR2 from the germline V gene are MNHNY and SVGAGI (reference sequence). The junction had 4 bases not matched to a gene; V was cut back by 5 bases and J by 5 bases. The CDR3 reads CASSGQGRTGELFF. The CDR3, as DNA: TGTGCCAGCAGTGGACAGGGTAGGACCGGGGAGCTGTTTTTT.

This sequence joins TRBV6-4 and TRBJ2-1; the match to TRBD1 covers 10 bases. CDR3 length: 15 amino acids. Germline lookup yields CDR1 MRHNA and CDR2 SNTAGT. V was pared by 2 bases and J by 7 bases, with 5 bases of the junction left unmatched. The CDR3 here is CASSDRGQGQNEQFF. Here the CDR3 DNA reads TGTGCCAGCAGTGACCGGGGACAGGGGCAAAATGAGCAGTTCTTC.

The sample holds one count of this clone. This chain joins TRBV5-1 and TRBJ1-2; D perhaps matches TRBD1 (6 bases). The CDR3 length is 15 residues. V was cut by 2 bases and J by 7 bases, with 18 bases left in between. The germline V gene encodes CDR1 SGHRS and CDR2 YFSETQ. CDR3 coding DNA: TGCGCCAGCAGCTTTACTACAGGGAACTTCGGTGGCTACACCTTC. Its protein product is CASSFTTGNFGGYTF.

This clone was detected only once. The J gene is TRBJ1-1, the V gene TRBV9, with D perhaps matching TRBD1 (5 bases). The V end lost 4 bases, the J end lost 5 bases, and 24 bases lay between the germline ends. The germline V gene encodes CDR1 SGDLS and CDR2 YYNGEE. The CDR3 length is 17 residues. DNA of the CDR3: TGTGCCAGCAGCCCCTCCCCATCGGGGGGGGAGAGGACTGAAGCTTTCTTT. It is translated as CASSPSPSGGERTEAFF. Filled out from reference TRBV9 and TRBJ1-1, the complete variable domain reads DSGVTQTPKHLITATGQRVTLRCSPRSGDLSVYWYQQSLDQGLQFLIQYYNGEERAKGNILERFSAQQFPDLHSELNLSSLELGDSALYFCASSPSPSGGERTEAFFGQGTRLTVV.

The genes are TRBV7-8 and TRBJ2-3, with 9 nucleotides matching TRBD1. This CDR3 is 15 amino acids long. CDR1 is SGHVS and CDR2 is FQNEAQ in the germline V gene. J was trimmed by 3 bases and V by 6 bases; bases with no gene match: 7. In DNA form, the CDR3 reads TGTGCCAGCAGACCGAAGACAGGGGGGACAGATACGCAGTATTTT. The encoded protein is CASRPKTGGTDTQYF.

The CDR3: CASSSGGADKETQYF. The CDR3 DNA reads as TGTGCCAGCAGTTCCGGGGGGGCAGATAAAGAGACCCAGTACTTC. This chain links TRBV6-5 with TRBJ2-5; 8 bases fit TRBD2. The CDR3 contains 15 residues. V lost 4 bases and J lost 3; bases outside the gene matches: 7. Germline V gene sequence: CDR1 MNHEY, CDR2 SVGAGI.

This clone was observed a handful of times. The CDR3 region has the DNA TGTGCCAGCAGTGCACAGGGGTTCAGGACTGAAGCTTTCTTT. Residues: CASSAQGFRTEAFF. The chain has TRBV2 and TRBJ1-1; 7 nucleotides align to TRBD1. The V segment lost 4 bases and the J segment 5 bases; nucleotides outside the gene matches: 7. CDR1 is SNHLY, CDR2 FYNNEI, per germline. The CDR3 is 14 residues long.

V and J are TRBV2 and TRBJ2-6; no clear D gene. CDR1 is SNHLY and CDR2 is FYNNEI in the germline V gene. The CDR3 runs 14 residues. Trimming removed 7 bases from V and 0 bases from J, with 7 bases in between. CDR3: CASKYSSGANVLTF. CDR3 in DNA: TGTGCCAGCAAATACAGCTCTGGGGCCAACGTCCTGACTTTC.

V usage is TRBV15 and J usage is TRBJ1-2, with D perhaps matching TRBD1 (6 bases). The V end was cut by 0 bases, the J end by 4 bases, with 12 bases between. The CDR3 length is 15 residues. In germline, CDR1 is LNHNV, CDR2 YYDKDF (reference sequence). The CDR3 region is CATSRDLGQPYGYTF. DNA of the CDR3: TGTGCCACCAGCAGAGATCTGGGACAACCCTATGGCTACACCTTC.

The chain employs TRBV5-4 and TRBJ2-2; 9 positions agree with TRBD2. The CDR3 runs to 15 residues. Unmatched junction bases numbered 7, after V lost 5 bases and J lost 5 bases. Per germline, CDR1 SGHNT and CDR2 YYREEE (reference sequence). In DNA form, the CDR3 reads TGTGCCAGCAGACGTAGCGGGGGTAAAACCGGGGAGCTGTTTTTT. Translating gives CASRRSGGKTGELFF.

The chain carries TRBV19 and TRBJ1-5; 12 bases match TRBD1. The length of the CDR3 is 16 residues. V trimming: 11 bases; J trimming: 3 bases; junction bases outside the gene matches: 11. CDR1 is LNHDA and CDR2 is SQIVND in the germline V gene (reference sequence). The CDR3 DNA reads TGTGCCGTCCTGGCTCCGGGACAGGGGGCCAATCAGCCCCAGCATTTT. Encoded protein: CAVLAPGQGANQPQHF.

V usage is TRBV9 and J usage is TRBJ2-5, with 7 bases that match TRBD1. CDR1 and CDR2 (germline): SGDLS, YYNGEE. V was clipped by 4 bases and J by 1 base; unmatched bases: 4. This CDR3 contains 14 residues. In DNA form, the CDR3 reads TGTGCCAGCAGCCGACAGGGCCGCCAAGAGACCCAGTACTTC. Its translation: CASSRQGRQETQYF.

The chain is built from TRBV5-1 and TRBJ2-1; 11 bases fit TRBD1. The V gene's germline CDR1 is SGHRS and CDR2 YFSETQ. The CDR3 has 15 amino acids. Trimming at V came to 4 bases and at J to 8 bases, leaving 8 bases not matched to a gene. CDR3 residues: CASSAGQGVIYEQFF. The CDR3 coding sequence is TGCGCCAGCAGCGCGGGACAGGGGGTGATCTATGAGCAGTTCTTC.

This clone came up once. The chain carries TRBV5-8 and TRBJ1-4, with D possibly being TRBD1 (5 bases). Looked up from germline, CDR1 is SGHTS and CDR2 is YDEGEE. The CDR3 is 13 amino acids. V lost 10 bases, J lost 4 bases, and 14 bases lay in between. The CDR3 nucleotides are TGTGCCGCCGAGCGGGACCGTAATGAAAAACTGTTTTTT. This encodes CAAERDRNEKLFF.

The chain joins TRBV30 to TRBJ2-7; D is possibly TRBD2 (5 bases). The CDR3 is 14 residues long. V gave up 3 bases and J gave up 3 bases, with 15 bases separating them. The germline gives CDR1 GTSNPN, CDR2 SVGIG (reference sequence). Here the CDR3 reads CAWSGNPFNYEQYF. The DNA of the CDR3 is TGTGCCTGGAGCGGGAACCCCTTTAACTACGAGCAGTACTTC. Complete variable domain (other parts from reference TRBV30 and TRBJ2-7): SQTIHQWPATLVQPVGSPLSLECTVEGTSNPNLYWYRQAAGRGLQLLFYSVGIGQISSEVPQNLSASRPQDRQFILSSKKLLLSDSGFYLCAWSGNPFNYEQYFGPGTRLTVT.

The chain couples TRBV6-4 to TRBJ1-3; D uncertain. Trimming took 4 bases from V and 0 from J, leaving 10 bases between them. Germline V lookup: CDR1 MRHNA, CDR2 SNTAGT. The CDR3 is made up of 15 amino acids. The CDR3, as DNA: TGTGCCAGCAGTGCGGACGGGGACTCTGGAAACACCATATATTTT. This encodes CASSADGDSGNTIYF.

This sequence joins TRBV7-6 and TRBJ1-1, with D maybe TRBD1 (6 bases). CDR3 length: 15 residues. V gave up 5 bases and J gave up 5 bases, with 18 bases separating them. Per germline, CDR1 SGHVS and CDR2 FNYEAQ. CDR3 bases: TGTGCCAGCAGCCCCCGGGGGGGCGAGGGAACTGAAGCTTTCTTT. This gives the protein CASSPRGGEGTEAFF.

The chain has TRBV2 and TRBJ2-1, with D possibly matching TRBD2 (6 bases). The germline V gene has CDR1 SNHLY and CDR2 FYNNEI. Trimming removed 3 bases from V and 3 bases from J, with 9 bases in between. The CDR3 length is 14 residues. The chain's CDR3 is CASSDQGLYNEQFF. CDR3 nucleotides: TGTGCCAGCAGTGATCAGGGACTCTACAATGAGCAGTTCTTC.